Listed here are 8 T cell receptor beta chains from one sample, sequenced in a study of shared clonotypes between healthy human individuals. CD45RO-negative CD8 cells positively selected for CCR7 made up the naive population, which excluded terminally differentiated effector memory CD45RA+ cells. Repertoires were generated with immunoSEQ multiplex PCR, while TCRdb's copy carries only in-frame clones and drops some. The profile shows over 2 million clones, about 95% of them singletons. The sequenced sample consisted of naive CD8+ T cells sorted from blood. All receptors come from a young man in good health.

The CDR3 bases are TGCAGCGTTGAAGACGGATCGAGGGGGAGCACAGATACGCAGTATTTT. Encoded protein: CSVEDGSRGSTDTQYF. V usage is TRBV29-1 and J usage is TRBJ2-3, with a possible D match to TRBD1 (6 bases). Trimming took off 0 bases at V and 0 bases at J, with 13 bases between the two ends. This CDR3 is 16 amino acids long. CDR1 and CDR2 from the germline V gene are SQVTM and ANQGSEA.

This clone was counted a single time. The chain carries TRBV5-4 and TRBJ2-3, with D maybe TRBD2 (5 bases). Deletions cut 3 bases from V and 2 bases from J, with 16 bases between. Germline V lookup: CDR1 SGHNT, CDR2 YYREEE (reference sequence). The CDR3 has 16 residues. Here the CDR3 reads CASSSTIPGYTDTQYF. The CDR3 nucleotides are TGTGCCAGCAGCTCCACAATACCGGGGTACACAGATACGCAGTATTTT.

V gene TRBV5-1 combines with J gene TRBJ1-5; 10 positions agree with TRBD1. J was trimmed by 4 bases and V by 0 bases; bases with no gene match: 1. The V gene's germline CDR1 is SGHRS and CDR2 YFSETQ. This CDR3 is 15 amino acids long. The chain's CDR3 is CASSLGGQGNQPQHF. The CDR3 DNA is TGCGCCAGCAGCTTGGGGGGACAGGGGAATCAGCCCCAGCATTTT.

V usage is TRBV7-9 and J usage is TRBJ1-2; a possible D gene is TRBD1 (6 bases). This CDR3 has 17 amino acids. Germline V gene data show CDR1 as SEHNR and CDR2 as FQNEAQ (reference sequence). Trimming removed 3 bases at V and 8 bases at J, with 25 bases between. CDR3 residues: CASSFSGAPIVSEGYTF. The CDR3 nucleotides are TGTGCCAGCAGCTTCTCAGGGGCACCCATAGTATCGGAGGGCTACACCTTC.

Details on this clone: This same CDR3 is encoded by further DNA sequences in the sample. The gene calls are TRBV7-9 and TRBJ1-4, with D hard to call. Germline V gives CDR1 SEHNR, CDR2 FQNEAQ (reference sequence). The CDR3 is 13 amino acids. The V end lost 3 bases, the J end lost 6 bases, and 8 bases lay between the germline ends. CDR3 amino acids: CASSFSFDEKLFF. CDR3 coding DNA: TGTGCCAGCAGCTTTTCCTTCGATGAAAAACTGTTTTTT.

The chain carries TRBV28 and TRBJ2-5; D is undetermined. Germline lookup yields CDR1 MDHEN and CDR2 SYDVKM. Trimming stripped 2 bases from V and 2 bases from J, with 6 bases between. This CDR3 has 13 amino acids. In DNA, the CDR3 is TGTGCCAGCAGTTTAGCCTTTCAAGAGACCCAGTACTTC. Translation: CASSLAFQETQYF.

The gene calls are TRBV7-8 and TRBJ2-4, with 7 bases aligning to TRBD1. The ends lost 5 bases at V and 9 bases at J; junction bases unmatched: 1. This CDR3 region has 11 residues. The V gene's germline CDR1 is SGHVS and CDR2 FQNEAQ. The CDR3 region is CASSPGGIQYF. For the CDR3, the DNA is TGTGCCAGCAGCCCAGGGGGCATTCAGTACTTC.

This chain links TRBV11-2 with TRBJ1-2; tentatively, D is TRBD1 (6 bases). V was trimmed by 7 bases and J by 2 bases, leaving 17 bases between them. The CDR3 contains 15 residues. From germline, CDR1 is SGHAT and CDR2 FQNNGV. The CDR3 reads CASTNRDIPNYGYTF. The CDR3 bases are TGTGCCAGCACCAACCGGGACATCCCGAACTATGGCTACACCTTC.